The TCR beta chain described here comes from a study of blood T cell repertoires in COVID-19 (dated by TCRdb to about 2020). General notes on the study: The collaborator samples originated in the United States, Italy and Spain and spanned the acute and convalescent phases of COVID-19. Subjects who had been exposed to COVID-19, were actively infected with it, or had recovered from it provided the deeply sampled blood TCRbeta repertoires that made up the dataset. The sample metadata nearly always contained a de-identified subject ID, COVID-19 status, age in years and sex. Samples were obtained from the ongoing ImmuneRACE study (first 160 participants) and from over a thousand subjects provided by 6 global collaborators. Where available, HLA class I and class II types were taken from metadata supplied by the sample provider and were not determined by assay-based typing. A freely available public database, intended as a resource for researchers studying the immune response to SARS-CoV-2, is where the repertoires were released. The material from the prospective study consisted of cDNA or gDNA derived from T cells, B-cell-depleted T cells, or PBMCs.

What the authors observed across the whole study: The amount of clinical and demographic metadata varied by source and participant and was provided uncurated.

Participants in the prospective study were enrolled through a virtual design, were aged roughly 18 to 90 years, and lived in approximately 24 United States geographic areas. In the prospective study, participants were assigned to cohorts based on the clinical history participants reported in a screening survey and a study questionnaire. Exposed participants had been in contact, within 2 weeks of entering the study, with a person who had a PCR-confirmed or clinician-diagnosed case of COVID-19. In the prospective study, whole blood, serum and a nasopharyngeal or oropharyngeal swab were collected from each participant by mobile phlebotomists. Additional blood draws and questionnaires over an approximately two-month period could optionally be provided by prospective study participants. Blood samples from the prospective study were shipped frozen or at room temperature prior to DNA extraction. On this clone: Its antigen has not been determined. One base away there is no much larger clone; base qualities are not given.

The CDR3, cysteine through phenylalanine, is 16 amino acids long. Just the 48-base CDR3 DNA is kept, in frame starting at base 1. The V and J ends are trimmed by 0 bases and 7 bases, leaving 19 bases between them. From a lookup of the germline V gene (reference sequence), CDR1 and CDR2 are LGHDT and YNNKEL. The immunoSEQ Assay, a bias-controlled multiplex PCR, was used to amplify TCRbeta CDR3 regions from genomic DNA. From the authors' description of their analysis: Within the assay, amplification of reference gene primers was used to estimate how many nucleated cells each sample contained. To quantify the absolute abundance of each unique TCRbeta CDR3 rearrangement, sequence reads were collapsed and filtered. For each sample, productive Simpson clonality was calculated as the square root of Simpson's diversity index over productive rearrangements. TCRdb's version of the immuneACCESS table is confined to in-frame rearrangements and falls short of the full clone set. An unresolved V gene accounts for under half of the shortfall where checked; the remainder is of unknown origin. For V, J and clone size, that table is used; D and trimming come from the DNA. This sample lists a few hundred thousand clones; about 86% were detected once. In total, the top ten clones hold about 4.7% of the sample.

Sequenced sample: PBMCs or T cells enriched from blood (not recorded which). The V gene is TRBV3-1 (or the pseudogene TRBV3-2) and the J gene is TRBJ2-7; D gene: possibly TRBD1, on 5 matching bases. The receptor was isolated from a woman in her 30s who had been exposed to COVID-19. The CDR3 sequence is CASSQDLVPGSWEQYF. The nucleotide sequence reads as follows: TGTGCCAGCAGCCAAGATCTTGTCCCAGGGTCTTGGGAGCAGTACTTC.